Listed below are T cell receptor beta chains from one sample, sequenced in a study of breast tumors, draining lymph nodes, adjacent tissues. Each CDR3 protein is one row after TCRdb ran MiXCR on the multiplex PCR reads. Of about 80,000 distinct CDR3 sequences in the sample, about 21% were seen once. Sample: axillary lymph node tissue. Receptors were obtained from a female donor with breast cancer. Some clones in this sample may be carry-over from other donors' samples. Each CDR3 is given with its conserved first and last residue. The D gene is left open where the match is weak. Size is omitted from some rows. Given values are once, few, many or a class for expanded clones.

V gene: TRBV6-2/TRBV6-3
J gene: TRBJ2-5
D gene: TRBD2
clone size: many
CDR3 protein: CASSHWEGQETQYF
CDR3 DNA: TGTGCCAGCAGTCACTGGGAGGGCCAAGAGACCCAGTACTTC

V gene: TRBV7-9
J gene: TRBJ1-2
D gene: .
clone size: many
CDR3 protein: CASSLGETDGYTF
CDR3 DNA: TGTGCCAGCAGCTTAGGTGAGACAGATGGCTACACCTTC

V gene: TRBV5-4
J gene: TRBJ1-6
D gene: .
clone size: many
CDR3 protein: CASSSTPGYNSPLHF
CDR3 DNA: TGTGCCAGCAGTTCAACCCCGGGCTATAATTCACCCCTCCACTTT

V gene: TRBV28
J gene: TRBJ1-2
D gene: TRBD1
clone size: few
CDR3 protein: CASGQGAGLYGYTF
CDR3 DNA: TGTGCCAGCGGTCAGGGGGCGGGTCTCTATGGCTACACCTTC

V gene: TRBV7-3
J gene: TRBJ2-7
D gene: .
clone size: many
CDR3 protein: CASSLGSGPNYEQYF
CDR3 DNA: TGTGCCAGCAGCTTAGGGTCCGGACCAAACTACGAGCAGTACTTC

V gene: TRBV7-8
J gene: TRBJ2-7
D gene: .
clone size: many
CDR3 protein: CASSSPEGIYEQYF
CDR3 DNA: TGTGCCAGCAGCTCACCGGAGGGCATCTACGAGCAGTACTTC

V gene: TRBV12-3/TRBV12-4
J gene: TRBJ2-3
D gene: TRBD1
clone size: many
CDR3 protein: CASTLDRGVNTQYF
CDR3 DNA: TGTGCCAGCACCCTCGACAGGGGGGTTAACACGCAGTATTTT

V gene: TRBV11-2
J gene: TRBJ2-1
D gene: TRBD2
clone size: many
CDR3 protein: CASSPGTSGPYSYNEQFF
CDR3 DNA: TGTGCCAGCAGCCCGGGGACTAGCGGTCCCTACTCCTACAATGAGCAGTTCTTC

V gene: TRBV6-2/TRBV6-3
J gene: TRBJ2-2
D gene: .
clone size: many
CDR3 protein: CASSDRLAANTGELFF
CDR3 DNA: TGTGCCAGCAGCGACAGGCTAGCTGCGAACACCGGGGAGCTGTTTTTT

V gene: TRBV3-1
J gene: TRBJ2-7
D gene: .
clone size: many
CDR3 protein: CASSQLHDEQYF
CDR3 DNA: TGTGCCAGCAGCCAACTCCATGACGAGCAGTACTTC

V gene: TRBV7-2
J gene: TRBJ2-7
D gene: .
clone size: many
CDR3 protein: CASSLGAGQIRGEQYF
CDR3 DNA: TGTGCCAGCAGCTTAGGAGCGGGACAAATCAGGGGTGAGCAGTACTTC

V gene: TRBV20-1
J gene: TRBJ1-3
D gene: .
clone size: many
CDR3 protein: CSARAGARASGNTIYF
CDR3 DNA: TGCAGTGCTAGAGCTGGGGCGAGGGCGTCAGGAAACACCATATATTTT

V gene: TRBV7-3
J gene: TRBJ2-5
D gene: TRBD2
clone size: many
CDR3 protein: CASSFVAGAGETQYF
CDR3 DNA: TGTGCCAGCAGCTTCGTAGCGGGAGCGGGGGAGACCCAGTACTTC

V gene: TRBV20-1
J gene: TRBJ2-7
D gene: .
clone size: many
CDR3 protein: CSARIPGRLFLYEQYF
CDR3 DNA: TGCAGTGCTAGAATACCGGGGCGTCTTTTCTTATACGAGCAGTACTTC

V gene: TRBV12-3/TRBV12-4
J gene: TRBJ2-1
D gene: .
clone size: many
CDR3 protein: CASSPTFYEQFF
CDR3 DNA: TGTGCCAGCAGTCCCACGTTCTATGAGCAGTTCTTC

V gene: TRBV28
J gene: TRBJ2-2
D gene: TRBD1
clone size: .
CDR3 protein: CASKVGQGVTGELFF
CDR3 DNA: TGTGCCAGCAAAGTAGGACAGGGTGTGACCGGGGAGCTGTTTTTT

V gene: TRBV25-1
J gene: TRBJ2-7
D gene: TRBD1
clone size: many
CDR3 protein: CASSARTGAYEQYF
CDR3 DNA: TGTGCCAGCAGTGCCCGGACAGGGGCCTACGAGCAGTACTTC

V gene: TRBV2
J gene: TRBJ2-7
D gene: .
clone size: many
CDR3 protein: CASSVVAYEQYF
CDR3 DNA: TGTGCCAGCAGTGTAGTGGCCTACGAGCAGTACTTC

V gene: TRBV4-2
J gene: TRBJ2-1
D gene: TRBD2
clone size: many
CDR3 protein: CASSLERGLAPHEQFF
CDR3 DNA: TGTGCCAGCAGCCTAGAACGCGGACTAGCCCCCCATGAGCAGTTCTTC

V gene: TRBV4-2
J gene: TRBJ1-5
D gene: .
clone size: few
CDR3 protein: CASSQDLQANNQPQHF
CDR3 DNA: TGTGCCAGCAGCCAAGATCTGCAGGCGAACAATCAGCCCCAGCATTTT

V gene: TRBV6-4
J gene: TRBJ2-3
D gene: .
clone size: .
CDR3 protein: CASSVWSTDTQYF
CDR3 DNA: TGTGCCAGCAGTGTGTGGAGCACAGATACGCAGTATTTT

V gene: TRBV6-5
J gene: TRBJ1-5
D gene: .
clone size: many
CDR3 protein: CASRSTGYSNQPQHF
CDR3 DNA: TGTGCCAGCAGATCTACAGGGTACAGCAATCAGCCCCAGCATTTT

V gene: TRBV5-4
J gene: TRBJ2-1
D gene: TRBD2
clone size: many
CDR3 protein: CASSPKTSPGGNEQFF
CDR3 DNA: TGTGCCAGCAGCCCTAAGACTAGCCCAGGTGGCAATGAGCAGTTCTTC

V gene: TRBV4-1
J gene: TRBJ2-3
D gene: .
clone size: .
CDR3 protein: CASSLTNTDTQYF
CDR3 DNA: TGCGCCAGCAGCCTAACCAATACAGATACGCAGTATTTT

V gene: TRBV6-2/TRBV6-3
J gene: TRBJ2-5
D gene: .
clone size: few
CDR3 protein: CASSYSAKAETQYF
CDR3 DNA: TGTGCCAGCAGTTACTCGGCCAAGGCAGAGACCCAGTACTTC

V gene: TRBV2
J gene: TRBJ2-1
D gene: .
clone size: many
CDR3 protein: CASSVWAGKVANEQFF
CDR3 DNA: TGTGCCAGCAGTGTTTGGGCAGGAAAAGTGGCTAATGAGCAGTTCTTC

V gene: TRBV5-1
J gene: TRBJ2-1
D gene: TRBD1
clone size: .
CDR3 protein: CASSLKWDSNEQFF
CDR3 DNA: TGCGCCAGCAGCTTGAAGTGGGACAGCAACGAGCAGTTCTTC

V gene: TRBV24-1
J gene: TRBJ2-3
D gene: .
clone size: many
CDR3 protein: CATSDSWADTQYF
CDR3 DNA: TGTGCCACCAGTGATTCTTGGGCGGATACGCAGTATTTT

V gene: TRBV6-2/TRBV6-3
J gene: TRBJ1-5
D gene: .
clone size: many
CDR3 protein: CASSWAGTSNQPQHF
CDR3 DNA: TGTGCCAGCAGTTGGGCAGGGACAAGCAATCAGCCCCAGCATTTT

V gene: TRBV3-1
J gene: TRBJ1-2
D gene: TRBD1
clone size: many
CDR3 protein: CASSQVQGDRYGYTF
CDR3 DNA: TGTGCCAGCAGCCAAGTGCAGGGGGATCGTTATGGCTACACCTTC

V gene: TRBV24-1
J gene: TRBJ2-5
D gene: TRBD2
clone size: many
CDR3 protein: CATSDFREAGARGETQYF
CDR3 DNA: TGTGCCACCAGTGATTTCAGGGAAGCGGGGGCCAGGGGAGAGACCCAGTACTTC

V gene: TRBV5-1
J gene: TRBJ2-3
D gene: TRBD1
clone size: many
CDR3 protein: CASSLPLQGAADTQYF
CDR3 DNA: TGCGCCAGCAGCCTACCCCTTCAGGGGGCTGCAGATACGCAGTATTTT

V gene: TRBV7-2
J gene: TRBJ1-2
D gene: .
clone size: many
CDR3 protein: CASRYPGRIYGYTF
CDR3 DNA: TGTGCCAGCAGATACCCGGGACGGATCTATGGCTACACCTTC

V gene: TRBV28
J gene: TRBJ2-7
D gene: .
clone size: .
CDR3 protein: CASSWVQGNEQYF
CDR3 DNA: TGTGCCAGCAGTTGGGTACAGGGAAACGAGCAGTACTTC

V gene: TRBV6-4
J gene: TRBJ2-5
D gene: .
clone size: .
CDR3 protein: CASSVPGFETQYF
CDR3 DNA: TGTGCCAGCAGTGTACCGGGATTTGAGACCCAGTACTTC

V gene: TRBV20-1
J gene: TRBJ2-3
D gene: TRBD2
clone size: many
CDR3 protein: CSARAGLAGVADTQYF
CDR3 DNA: TGCAGTGCTAGAGCAGGACTAGCGGGAGTGGCAGATACGCAGTATTTT

V gene: TRBV10-3
J gene: TRBJ2-3
D gene: .
clone size: many
CDR3 protein: CAMSGGADTQYF
CDR3 DNA: TGTGCCATGTCCGGGGGAGCAGATACGCAGTATTTT

V gene: TRBV9
J gene: TRBJ1-3
D gene: .
clone size: many
CDR3 protein: CASSVASYTQGISGNTIYF
CDR3 DNA: TGTGCCAGCAGCGTAGCGTCGTATACTCAGGGGATCTCTGGAAACACCATATATTTT

V gene: TRBV6-5
J gene: TRBJ1-5
D gene: TRBD1
clone size: many
CDR3 protein: CASRPTGTGGDQPQHF
CDR3 DNA: TGTGCCAGCAGACCCACCGGGACAGGGGGGGATCAGCCCCAGCATTTT

V gene: TRBV12-3/TRBV12-4
J gene: TRBJ1-6
D gene: TRBD1
clone size: many
CDR3 protein: CASTWTGDNSPLHF
CDR3 DNA: TGTGCCAGCACTTGGACAGGGGACAATTCACCCCTCCACTTT

V gene: TRBV19
J gene: TRBJ1-2
D gene: .
clone size: many
CDR3 protein: CASSVVFELGYTF
CDR3 DNA: TGTGCCAGTAGTGTAGTCTTCGAACTCGGCTACACCTTC

V gene: TRBV20-1
J gene: TRBJ2-5
D gene: TRBD2
clone size: many
CDR3 protein: CSARDWTSGTGETQYF
CDR3 DNA: TGCAGTGCTAGAGATTGGACTAGCGGGACGGGAGAGACCCAGTACTTC

V gene: TRBV11-1
J gene: TRBJ2-2
D gene: .
clone size: once
CDR3 protein: CAGSLAEAGLTGELFF
CDR3 DNA: TGTGCCGGCAGCTTAGCTGAGGCGGGGCTCACCGGGGAGCTGTTTTTT

V gene: TRBV3-1
J gene: TRBJ2-7
D gene: TRBD2
clone size: .
CDR3 protein: CASSQDLGGGMSEQYF
CDR3 DNA: TGTGCCAGCAGCCAAGATCTGGGGGGAGGGATGTCCGAGCAGTACTTC

V gene: TRBV7-9
J gene: TRBJ2-6
D gene: TRBD1
clone size: many
CDR3 protein: CASSDSGQGYSGANVLTF
CDR3 DNA: TGTGCCAGCAGCGATTCGGGACAGGGGTACTCTGGGGCCAACGTCCTGACTTTC

V gene: TRBV6-2/TRBV6-3
J gene: TRBJ2-3
D gene: .
clone size: many
CDR3 protein: CASSYRFTDTQYF
CDR3 DNA: TGTGCCAGCAGTTACCGGTTCACAGATACGCAGTATTTT

V gene: TRBV5-6
J gene: TRBJ2-1
D gene: TRBD2
clone size: many
CDR3 protein: CASSLLASGSRSPFF
CDR3 DNA: TGTGCCAGCAGCTTGCTGGCTAGCGGGAGTCGCTCGCCGTTCTTC

V gene: TRBV6-1
J gene: TRBJ2-7
D gene: TRBD1
clone size: many
CDR3 protein: CASSVGAGQGYEQYF
CDR3 DNA: TGTGCCAGCAGTGTCGGGGCTGGACAGGGCTACGAGCAGTACTTC

V gene: TRBV4-2
J gene: TRBJ2-1
D gene: .
clone size: .
CDR3 protein: CASSQDGGDSYNEQFF
CDR3 DNA: TGTGCCAGCAGCCAAGATGGTGGGGACTCTTACAATGAGCAGTTCTTC

V gene: TRBV6-2/TRBV6-3
J gene: TRBJ2-7
D gene: TRBD1
clone size: many
CDR3 protein: CASSPGQGNPWFSYEQYF
CDR3 DNA: TGTGCCAGCAGTCCGGGACAGGGTAACCCCTGGTTCTCCTACGAGCAGTACTTC

V gene: TRBV24-1
J gene: TRBJ2-2
D gene: TRBD2
clone size: many
CDR3 protein: CATSDHRRLADTGELFF
CDR3 DNA: TGTGCCACCAGTGATCACAGGCGACTAGCGGACACCGGGGAGCTGTTTTTT

V gene: TRBV5-1
J gene: TRBJ2-3
D gene: .
clone size: many
CDR3 protein: CASSLEQTDTQYF
CDR3 DNA: TGCGCCAGCAGCCTGGAGCAAACAGATACGCAGTATTTT

V gene: TRBV4-2
J gene: TRBJ1-5
D gene: TRBD1
clone size: .
CDR3 protein: CASSQADRAYNQPQHF
CDR3 DNA: TGTGCCAGCAGCCAAGCCGACAGGGCATACAATCAGCCCCAGCATTTT